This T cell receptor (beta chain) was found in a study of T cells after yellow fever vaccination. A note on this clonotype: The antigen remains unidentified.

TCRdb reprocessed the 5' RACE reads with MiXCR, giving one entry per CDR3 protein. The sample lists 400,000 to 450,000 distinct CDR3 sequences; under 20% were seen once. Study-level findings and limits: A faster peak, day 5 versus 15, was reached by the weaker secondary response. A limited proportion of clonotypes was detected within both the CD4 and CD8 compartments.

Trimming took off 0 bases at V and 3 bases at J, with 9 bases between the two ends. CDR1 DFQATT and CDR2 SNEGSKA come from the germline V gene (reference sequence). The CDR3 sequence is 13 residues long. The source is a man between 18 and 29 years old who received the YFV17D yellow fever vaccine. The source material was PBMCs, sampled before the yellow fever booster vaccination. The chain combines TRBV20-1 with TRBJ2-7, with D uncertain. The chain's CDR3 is CSARDIQGYEQYF. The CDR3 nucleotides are TGCAGTGCTAGAGACATTCAAGGCTACGAGCAGTACTTC.